Following are 23 T cell receptor beta chains from one sample sequenced in a study of blood T cell repertoires in COVID-19. The table came from immunoSEQ multiplex PCR; TCRdb's copy has only in-frame clones and leaves some out. The sample includes over 250,000 clones, less than 85% of them seen just once. The sequenced sample was peripheral blood. The receptors stem from a human donor with COVID-19, enrolled during active disease. The donor label of this sample is uncertain.

The gene calls are TRBV30 and TRBJ2-1; a possible D gene is TRBD1 (6 bases). CDR1 and CDR2 from the germline V gene are GTSNPN and SVGIG (reference sequence). Trimming took off 0 bases at V and 13 bases at J, with 10 bases between the two ends. This CDR3 is built from 11 residues. The CDR3 reads CAWSVQGAQFF. The CDR3 DNA is TGTGCCTGGAGTGTACAGGGAGCTCAGTTCTTC.

This rearrangement joins TRBV6-1 to TRBJ1-2, with TRBD1 as a possible D gene (5 bases). The germline CDR1 and CDR2 sequences are MNHNS and SASEGT. Deletions cut 0 bases from V and 3 bases from J, with 17 bases between. The CDR3 has 17 residues. The CDR3: CASSEAETLGAYYGYTF. The CDR3 region has the DNA TGTGCCAGCAGTGAAGCGGAAACACTTGGGGCGTACTATGGCTACACCTTC.

This clone appeared a few times. The V call is TRBV11-1, the J call TRBJ1-2; TRBD1 aligns across 7 bases. Germline trimming cut 3 bases from V and 6 bases from J; bases unmatched to any gene: 7. The V gene's germline CDR1 is SGHAT and CDR2 FQDESV (reference sequence). The CDR3 consists of 14 residues. For the CDR3, the DNA is TGTGCCAGCAGCTTCCGACAGGGTAGGGATGGCTACACCTTC. It specifies CASSFRQGRDGYTF.

This chain links TRBV2 with TRBJ1-3, with unresolved D. The CDR3 is 13 residues long. V gave up 4 bases and J gave up 8 bases, with 12 bases separating them. The germline V gene encodes CDR1 SNHLY and CDR2 FYNNEI. The CDR3 spells CASSGPREDTIYF. The CDR3 bases are TGTGCCAGCAGTGGACCGCGGGAGGACACCATATATTTT.

J is TRBJ2-1 and V is TRBV10-3, with 15 bases lining up with TRBD2. This CDR3 region has 14 residues. Germline loops: CDR1 ENHRY, CDR2 SYGVKD. V was clipped by 10 bases and J by 9 bases; unmatched bases: 7. CDR3 DNA sequence: TGTGCCACGGGACTAGCGGGAGGCCAGGGTGAGCAGTTCTTC. The encoded protein is CATGLAGGQGEQFF.

The chain uses TRBV9 and TRBJ2-1, with a weak D call TRBD1 (6 bases). Germline lookup yields CDR1 SGDLS and CDR2 YYNGEE. Trimming took off 0 bases at V and 9 bases at J, with 10 bases between the two ends. The CDR3 spans 13 residues. DNA for the CDR3: TGTGCCAGCAGCGTAGCAGGGGCGCTTGAGCAGTTCTTC. Protein: CASSVAGALEQFF.

The rearrangement uses TRBV30 and TRBJ2-7; possible D gene TRBD2, 5 bases. Trimming left V 8 bases short and J 5 bases short, with 19 bases between. CDR3 length equals 13 residues. CDR1 is GTSNPN and CDR2 is SVGIG in the germline V gene (reference sequence). The CDR3 nucleotides are TGTGCCGGCGCCTTGTCGGGGATGGACGAGCAGTACTTC. Protein product: CAGALSGMDEQYF.

The chain couples TRBV28 to TRBJ1-4; possibly TRBD1 for D (6 bases). Trimming removed 5 bases at V and 0 bases at J, with 10 bases between. Germline assignment: CDR1 MDHEN and CDR2 SYDVKM. This CDR3 is 15 amino acids long. The CDR3 DNA is TGTGCCAGCAGTGCCTGGACAGCAACTAATGAAAAACTGTTTTTT. The encoded protein is CASSAWTATNEKLFF.

The chain carries TRBV7-9 and TRBJ2-1; 14 bases agree with TRBD2. Per the germline V gene, CDR1 is SEHNR and CDR2 is FQNEAQ (reference sequence). The CDR3 consists of 15 residues. The ends lost 3 bases at V and 8 bases at J; junction bases unmatched: 3. The CDR3 loop reads CASSLTSGRADEQFF. Written as DNA, the CDR3 is TGTGCCAGCAGCTTGACTAGCGGGAGGGCCGATGAGCAGTTCTTC.

The chain recombines TRBV7-8 with TRBJ2-1, with 9 nucleotides matching TRBD2. Germline CDR1 is SGHVS and CDR2 is FQNEAQ. V shed 3 bases and J 2 bases; nucleotides not matched to a gene: 2. The CDR3 consists of 15 residues. This CDR3 reads CASSFSGSPYNEQFF. In nucleotides, the CDR3 is TGTGCCAGCAGCTTTAGCGGGAGTCCCTACAATGAGCAGTTCTTC.

V and J are TRBV28 and TRBJ2-7; D is possibly TRBD2 (6 bases). The germline V gene has CDR1 MDHEN and CDR2 SYDVKM. The CDR3 consists of 14 residues. V gave up 6 bases and J gave up 6 bases, with 18 bases separating them. Written as DNA, the CDR3 is TGTGCCAGCAGAGGTGGAGGGGCCCTCTCCGAGCAGTACTTC. It translates to CASRGGGALSEQYF.

V usage is TRBV4-1 and J usage is TRBJ2-1; the match to TRBD2 covers 7 bases. The germline CDR1 and CDR2 sequences are MGHRA and YSYEKL. This CDR3 spans 16 amino acids. Losses at the gene ends were 6 bases for V and 6 bases for J; bases not matched to a gene: 14. CDR3 protein: CASSRNGGSSSNEQFF. In DNA, the CDR3 is TGCGCCAGCAGTCGCAATGGCGGGAGTAGTTCCAATGAGCAGTTCTTC.

This clone was found a few times. The chain joins TRBV11-2 to TRBJ2-1; D is ambiguous. Germline lookup yields CDR1 SGHAT and CDR2 FQNNGV. V was pared by 1 base and J by 10 bases, with 14 bases between. CDR3 size: 14 residues. CDR3 DNA: TGTGCCAGCAGCTTAGTAGGCGGAACTCCCGAGCAGTTCTTC. Amino acids: CASSLVGGTPEQFF.

The rearrangement joins TRBV5-1 to TRBJ1-1; a possible D gene is TRBD1 (6 bases). Looked up from germline, CDR1 is SGHRS and CDR2 is YFSETQ. With 3 bases removed from V and 5 bases from J, the gap between germline ends came to 23 bases. This CDR3 has 17 residues. In DNA form, the CDR3 reads TGCGCCAGCAGCTGGGGTTTACCCGCGGGGGCACGAACTGAAGCTTTCTTT. It yields the protein CASSWGLPAGARTEAFF.

This sequence joins TRBV4-3 and TRBJ1-2, with D possibly being TRBD1 (6 bases). Deletions cut 6 bases from V and 3 bases from J, with 14 bases between. This CDR3 is 14 amino acids long. CDR1 is LGHNA and CDR2 is YSLEER in the germline V gene. The DNA of the CDR3 is TGCGCCAGCAGTAGAAGAGGGGGATACTATGGCTACACCTTC. It encodes CASSRRGGYYGYTF.

CDR3 loop: CASSLGGRDQETQYF. In nucleotides, the CDR3 is TGCGCCAGCAGCTTGGGAGGGAGGGATCAAGAGACCCAGTACTTC. This chain uses TRBV5-1 with TRBJ2-5, with 7 bases matching TRBD2. The CDR3 length is 15 residues. Germline V lookup: CDR1 SGHRS, CDR2 YFSETQ. Unmatched junction bases numbered 4, after V lost 0 bases and J lost 2 bases.

In this sample, this clone turned up a few times. The rearrangement links TRBV12-3 or TRBV12-4 to TRBJ1-1; TRBD1 matches 8 bases. This CDR3 is built from 13 residues. V gave up 5 bases and J gave up 6 bases; unmatched junction bases: 5. The DNA for the CDR3 is TGTGCCAGCAGTCGGGACAGGTTAGCTGAAGCTTTCTTT. This codes for CASSRDRLAEAFF.

The chain is built from TRBV27 and TRBJ1-4; D is unclear. This CDR3 comprises 15 residues. CDR1 MNHEY and CDR2 SMNVEV come from the germline V gene (reference sequence). Trimming left V 2 bases short and J 8 bases short, with 15 bases between. The CDR3 reads CASSLVSWAREKLFF. The CDR3 DNA sequence: TGTGCCAGCAGTTTAGTGTCATGGGCGCGAGAAAAACTGTTTTTT. Full variable domain (rest looked up from reference TRBV27 and TRBJ1-4): EAQVTQNPRYLITVTGKKLTVTCSQNMNHEYMSWYRQDPGLGLRQIYYSMNVEVTDKGDVPEGYKVSRKEKRNFPLILESPSPNQTSLYFCASSLVSWAREKLFFGSGTQLSVL.

The chain couples TRBV5-1 to TRBJ1-4; D not resolved. Germline V CDR1 and CDR2: SGHRS, YFSETQ. This CDR3 contains 14 residues. V lost 4 bases and J lost 1, with 8 bases in between. CDR3 loop: CASSPGVTNEKLFF. The CDR3 DNA reads TGCGCCAGCAGCCCCGGGGTAACTAATGAAAAACTGTTTTTT.

As regards this clone: Additional DNA sequences in this sample encode the identical CDR3. The gene calls are TRBV6-5 and TRBJ1-4; 8 bases are shared with TRBD1. The CDR3 loop spans 14 amino acids. Trimming at V came to 6 bases and at J to 5 bases, leaving 5 bases not matched to a gene. Germline V gene sequence: CDR1 MNHEY, CDR2 SVGAGI. CDR3: CASRPGQANEKLFF. The CDR3 DNA reads as TGTGCCAGCAGACCGGGACAGGCCAATGAAAAACTGTTTTTT.

The rearrangement joins TRBV6-5 to TRBJ1-1; no clear D gene. The CDR3 extends over 14 amino acids. Trimming shortened V by 4 bases and J by 4 bases, and 13 bases separated the two germline ends. CDR1 and CDR2 (germline): MNHEY, SVGAGI. The CDR3 sequence: CASSSGPSGTEAFF. For the CDR3, the DNA is TGTGCCAGCAGTTCTGGGCCCTCCGGCACTGAAGCTTTCTTT.

About this clone itself: Other DNA variants within this sample encode the same CDR3. The V call is TRBV5-1, the J call TRBJ2-5; TRBD2 matches 9 bases. The CDR3 totals 15 residues. V lost 0 bases and J lost 2; bases outside the gene matches: 2. CDR1 is SGHRS, CDR2 YFSETQ, per germline. CDR3 nucleotides: TGCGCCAGCAGCTTGGTGGCGGGAGGGCAAGAGACCCAGTACTTC. Amino acid sequence: CASSLVAGGQETQYF.

This sequence joins TRBV11-3 and TRBJ2-5, with TRBD1 matching 10 bases. CDR1 is SGHNT and CDR2 is YENEEA in the germline V gene. Trimming cost V 5 bases and J 5 bases; bases outside gene matches: 14. This CDR3 comprises 17 residues. DNA of the CDR3: TGTGCCAGCAGCCCCTATTCCGGGACAGGGGAGGGGGAGACCCAGTACTTC. Residues: CASSPYSGTGEGETQYF.